A single T cell receptor (beta chain) is shown here with its context. This sample is part of a study of blood T cell repertoires in COVID-19. As for the study in general: Acute and convalescent COVID-19 samples came from the United States, Italy and Spain. T cells, B-cell-depleted T cells, or PBMCs provided the cDNA or gDNA that served as material.

Per the study methods: Cell counts per sample came from amplifying reference gene primers. Sequencing was performed with immunoSEQ multiplex PCR; in TCRdb, only in-frame clones are kept and a portion is missing. The V and J calls and clone size come from that table; D and trimming were worked out from the DNA. The data hold under 200,000 clones, with roughly 80% observed a single time. Per the germline V gene, CDR1 is SGHDT and CDR2 is YYEEEE. Between the trimmed V and J ends, which lost 0 bases and 6 bases, there was a span of 13 bases. The CDR3 has 14 amino acids. The V gene is TRBV5-6, the J gene TRBJ2-7; no reliable D call. This clonotype originated in a human donor in a cohort sampled during active COVID-19. Sequences were obtained from peripheral blood. This chain's CDR3 is CASSLELETGEQYF. In DNA form, the CDR3 reads TGTGCCAGCAGCTTGGAACTCGAGACGGGCGAGCAGTACTTC.